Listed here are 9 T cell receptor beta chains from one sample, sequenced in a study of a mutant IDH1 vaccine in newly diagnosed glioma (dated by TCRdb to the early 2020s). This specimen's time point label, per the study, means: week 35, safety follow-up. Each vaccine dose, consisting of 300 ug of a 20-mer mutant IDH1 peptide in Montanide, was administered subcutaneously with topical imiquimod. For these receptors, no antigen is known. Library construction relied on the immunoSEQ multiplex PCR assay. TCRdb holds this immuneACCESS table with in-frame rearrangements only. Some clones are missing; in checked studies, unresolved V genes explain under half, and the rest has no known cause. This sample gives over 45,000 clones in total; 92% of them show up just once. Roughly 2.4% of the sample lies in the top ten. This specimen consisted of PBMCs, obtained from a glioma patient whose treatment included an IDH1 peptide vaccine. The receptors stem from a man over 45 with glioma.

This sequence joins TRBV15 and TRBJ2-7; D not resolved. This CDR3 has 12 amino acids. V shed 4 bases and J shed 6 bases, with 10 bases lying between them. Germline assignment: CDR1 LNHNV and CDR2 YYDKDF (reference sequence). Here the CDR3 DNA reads TGTGCCACCAGCACGGCCGGGCCCGAGCAGTACTTC. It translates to CATSTAGPEQYF.

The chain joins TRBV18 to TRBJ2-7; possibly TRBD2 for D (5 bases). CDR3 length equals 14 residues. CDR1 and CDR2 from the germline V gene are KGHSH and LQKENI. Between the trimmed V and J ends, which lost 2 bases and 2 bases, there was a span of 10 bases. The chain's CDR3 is CASSPSGITYEQYF. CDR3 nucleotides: TGTGCCAGCTCACCATCCGGGATAACCTACGAGCAGTACTTC.

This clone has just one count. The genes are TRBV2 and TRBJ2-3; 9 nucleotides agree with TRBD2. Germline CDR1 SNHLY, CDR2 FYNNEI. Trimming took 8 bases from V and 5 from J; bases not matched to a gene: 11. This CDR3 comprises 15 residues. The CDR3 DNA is TGTGCCAGCCAGCAAAGCGGGAGGCCTCGAGATACGCAGTATTTT. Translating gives CASQQSGRPRDTQYF.

The CDR3 is CASSLVGLAGVSPNEQFF. The CDR3 DNA follows: TGTGCCAGCAGCTTGGTCGGGCTAGCGGGCGTGTCCCCTAATGAGCAGTTCTTC. V gene TRBV5-8 combines with J gene TRBJ2-1, with 8 bases fitting TRBD2. The ends lost 0 bases at V and 7 bases at J; junction bases unmatched: 15. This CDR3 region has 18 residues. The germline V gene encodes CDR1 SGHTS and CDR2 YDEGEE.

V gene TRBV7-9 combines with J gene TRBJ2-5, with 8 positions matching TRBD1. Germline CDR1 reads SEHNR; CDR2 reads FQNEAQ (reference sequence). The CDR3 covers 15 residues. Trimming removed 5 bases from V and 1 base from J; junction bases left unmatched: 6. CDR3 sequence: CASSPGQGPQETQYF. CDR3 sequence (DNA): TGTGCCAGCAGCCCAGGACAGGGTCCCCAAGAGACCCAGTACTTC. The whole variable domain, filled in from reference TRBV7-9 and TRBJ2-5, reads DTGVSQNPRHKITKRGQNVTFRCDPISEHNRLYWYRQTLGQGPEFLTYFQNEAQLEKSRLLSDRFSAERPKGSFSTLEIQRTEQGDSAMYLCASSPGQGPQETQYFGPGTRLLVL.

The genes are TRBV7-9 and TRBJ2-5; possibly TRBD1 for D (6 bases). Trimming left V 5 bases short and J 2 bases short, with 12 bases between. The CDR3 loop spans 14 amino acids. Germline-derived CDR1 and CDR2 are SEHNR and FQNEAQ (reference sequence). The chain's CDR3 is CASSLRQDQETQYF. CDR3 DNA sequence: TGTGCCAGCAGCCTTAGACAGGATCAAGAGACCCAGTACTTC.

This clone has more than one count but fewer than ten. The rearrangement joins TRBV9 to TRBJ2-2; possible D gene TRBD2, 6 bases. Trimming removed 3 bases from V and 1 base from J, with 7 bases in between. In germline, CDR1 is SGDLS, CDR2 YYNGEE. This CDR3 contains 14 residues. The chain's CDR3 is CASSAGRNTGELFF. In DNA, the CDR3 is TGTGCCAGCAGCGCCGGGAGGAACACCGGGGAGCTGTTTTTT. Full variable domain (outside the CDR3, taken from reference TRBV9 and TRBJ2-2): DSGVTQTPKHLITATGQRVTLRCSPRSGDLSVYWYQQSLDQGLQFLIQYYNGEERAKGNILERFSAQQFPDLHSELNLSSLELGDSALYFCASSAGRNTGELFFGEGSRLTVL.

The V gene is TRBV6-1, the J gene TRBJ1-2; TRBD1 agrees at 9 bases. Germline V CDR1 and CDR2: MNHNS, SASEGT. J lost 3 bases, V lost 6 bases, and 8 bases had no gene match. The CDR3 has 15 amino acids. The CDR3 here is CASRPTGQGYYGYTF. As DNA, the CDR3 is TGTGCCAGCAGACCCACGGGACAGGGCTACTATGGCTACACCTTC.

In DNA form, the CDR3 reads TGCAGCGTCCCAGGGACAGGGGGGTACGAGCAGTACTTC. Protein product: CSVPGTGGYEQYF. The V and J genes are TRBV29-1 and TRBJ2-7; 11 nucleotides match TRBD1. The J segment lost 4 bases and the V segment lost 6 bases, leaving 5 bases of the junction unmatched. CDR1 SQVTM and CDR2 ANQGSEA come from the germline V gene. This CDR3 has 13 amino acids.